The 9 T cell receptor beta chains reported below all come from one sample, sequenced in a study of T cells in women clearing cervical HPV infection. The repertoire was sequenced with immunoSEQ multiplex PCR; TCRdb's copy has only in-frame clones and lacks some. Found here are about 31,000 clones; the top ten clones hold 8.4%. Sequencing input: blood buffy coat. Every receptor here comes from a woman between 18 and 69 years old with a cervical HPV16 infection that either progressed to CIN3+ or cleared (not recorded which).

Worth noting for this clone: The read finishes 3 residues shy of the CDR3 end, and the germline J gene is used to complete it. The chain uses TRBV4-1 and TRBJ2-3; 9 bases agree with TRBD2. In germline, CDR1 is MGHRA, CDR2 YSYEKL. V shed 1 base, J shed 2 bases, and the junction held 4 bases outside the gene matches. CDR3 length: 16 amino acids. Partial CDR3 DNA: TGCGCCAGCAGCCAAGGGAGGACTAGCGTCACAGATACG. Protein: CASSQGRTSVTDT. The whole CDR3 sequence is CASSQGRTSVTDTQYF.

About this clone itself: Germline is not matched at one junction end, which may reflect a read error. The read gets to within 3 residues of the CDR3 end, and the germline J gene fills in the rest. The identical CDR3 is also encoded by other nucleotide sequences in the sample. The chain employs TRBV19 and TRBJ1-3, with D unresolved. The CDR3 extends over 15 amino acids. Germline lookup yields CDR1 LNHDA and CDR2 SQIVND (reference sequence). CDR3 protein: CASRLGVYSGNTIYF. CDR3 DNA, as far as it was read: TGTGCCAGTAGATTGGGCGTATACTCTGGAAACACT.

As concerns this clone: The CDR3 end is not reached by the read, which stops 3 residues before it; the germline J gene fills it in. The chain has TRBV2 and TRBJ1-2, with D perhaps TRBD1 (5 bases). The CDR3 consists of 14 residues. CDR1 SNHLY and CDR2 FYNNEI come from the germline V gene. The CDR3 bases that were read are TGTGCCAGCAGTGAAAGTCCTGGGGGGGAGACC. Translated, it gives CASSESPGGET. The full CDR3 protein reads CASSESPGGETYTF.

With regard to this clone: The read is 3 residues too short to cover the CDR3 end, so that end is filled in from the germline J gene. This chain joins TRBV30 and TRBJ2-5, with D possibly being TRBD1 (5 bases). The CDR3 has 14 amino acids. Germline-derived CDR1 and CDR2 are GTSNPN and SVGIG (reference sequence). V was clipped by 4 bases and J by 5 bases, with 17 bases between them. The part of the CDR3 DNA that was read is TGTGCCTGGACCCAGGGCAGCGATGGGGAGACC. It specifies CAWTQGSDGET. The CDR3 in its entirety is CAWTQGSDGETQYF.

Regarding this clone: The read halts 3 residues ahead of the CDR3 end, with the missing end drawn from the germline J gene. The V and J genes are TRBV19 and TRBJ2-4; weak D call: TRBD2 (5 bases). There are 13 residues in the CDR3. Per the germline V gene, CDR1 is LNHDA and CDR2 is SQIVND (reference sequence). CDR3 sequence reads: CASSIRADYGQYF. Incomplete CDR3 DNA: TGTGCCAGTAGTATTCGGGCAGACTATGGT.

As regards this clone: The read falls 3 residues short of the CDR3 end, and the missing part is taken from the germline J gene. This chain uses TRBV19 with TRBJ1-5; 10 bases line up with TRBD1. CDR1 is LNHDA and CDR2 is SQIVND in the germline V gene (reference sequence). This CDR3 has 14 amino acids. J was trimmed by 2 bases and V by 6 bases; bases with no gene match: 1. Here the CDR3 reads CASSGTGGNQPQHF. CDR3 bases read: TGTGCCAGTAGCGGGACAGGGGGCAATCAGCCC.

A word on this clone: The read ends 3 residues early relative to the CDR3; the germline J gene fills the gap. The V and J genes are TRBV18 and TRBJ1-2; 7 bases match TRBD1. The CDR3 extends over 13 amino acids. Germline CDR1 KGHSH, CDR2 LQKENI. Partial CDR3 DNA: TGTGCCAGCTCACCCGGGACAGCCTACGAC. It is translated as CASSPGTAYD. The CDR3 as a whole reads CASSPGTAYDYTF.

With respect to this clone: One junction end does not reproduce the germline sequence, and a read error may be involved. The CDR3 reads CASSLAGTSTDTYTF. CDR3 DNA (partial): TGTGCCAGCAGCCTAGCGGGGACTAGCACAGATACC. V gene TRBV7-9 combines with J gene TRBJ1-2, with a tentative D call TRBD1 (5 bases). The read finishes 3 residues shy of the CDR3 end, and the germline J gene is used to complete it. The CDR3 has 15 residues. Per germline, CDR1 SEHNR and CDR2 FQNEAQ (reference sequence).

As regards this clone: The read ends 3 residues early relative to the CDR3; the germline J gene fills the gap. The gene calls are TRBV7-6 and TRBJ1-6; TRBD1 agrees at 8 bases. V dropped 2 bases and J dropped 8; count of bases not matched to a gene: 2. Germline CDR1 and CDR2: SGHVS and FNYEAQ. The CDR3 contains 14 residues. The CDR3 reads CASSLQGADSPLHF. CDR3 DNA (partial): TGTGCCAGCAGCTTACAGGGGGCTGATTCACCC.